The rows below give T cell receptor beta chains drawn from one sample of a study of blood T cell repertoires in COVID-19. Only in-frame clones appear in the TCRdb table, and some are missing; sequencing was by immunoSEQ multiplex PCR. The data contain under 200,000 clones, around 81% of them seen just once; the ten biggest clones take up roughly 3%. The sample consisted of peripheral blood. Receptors were obtained from a human donor with acute or convalescent COVID-19. The donor label of this sample is uncertain. CDR3s include the opening cysteine and the closing phenylalanine or tryptophan. D genes are given only for firm matches. Clone size is not always given. Where it is, it says once, few, many or a class for expanded clones.

d_call | j_call | v_call | clone_size | cdr3_aa | cdr3_nt
TRBD1 | TRBJ2-5 | TRBV6-1 | once | CASSAAPRTGGETQYF | TGTGCCAGCAGTGCCGCCCCACGGACAGGGGGAGAGACCCAGTACTTC
NA | TRBJ1-6 | TRBV7-2 | NA | CASSFLPGNNSPLHF | TGTGCCAGCAGCTTTTTACCAGGGAATAATTCACCCCTCCACTTT
NA | TRBJ1-1 | TRBV6-4 | NA | CASSEPHQGGGTEAFF | TGTGCCAGCAGTGAACCCCACCAGGGAGGGGGCACTGAAGCTTTCTTT
TRBD1 | TRBJ2-1 | TRBV2 | NA | CASSEAGQGINEQFF | TGTGCCAGCAGTGAGGCCGGACAGGGGATCAATGAGCAGTTCTTC
NA | TRBJ1-2 | TRBV29-1 | NA | CSVLPGSYGYTF | TGCAGCGTTTTGCCAGGGTCCTATGGCTACACCTTC
NA | TRBJ2-1 | TRBV28 | NA | CASTVGGASYNEQFF | TGTGCCAGCACCGTAGGGGGGGCCTCCTACAATGAGCAGTTCTTC
TRBD1 | TRBJ1-4 | TRBV27 | NA | CASRGQGGEKLFF | TGTGCCTCCAGAGGACAGGGTGGTGAAAAACTGTTTTTT
NA | TRBJ2-3 | TRBV7-2 | once | CASSLPDSTDTQYF | TGTGCCAGCAGCTTACCAGATAGCACAGATACGCAGTATTTT
NA | TRBJ2-5 | TRBV2 | NA | CASRRERASTETQYF | TGTGCCAGCAGACGGGAAAGGGCTAGCACGGAGACCCAGTACTTC
NA | TRBJ1-2 | TRBV6-5 | many | CASSPDTRFGGYTF | TGTGCCAGCAGTCCCGACACCCGATTCGGTGGCTACACCTTC
NA | TRBJ1-1 | TRBV11-2 | NA | CASSPTGNTEAFF | TGTGCCAGCAGCCCTACGGGGAACACTGAAGCTTTCTTT
NA | TRBJ2-1 | TRBV7-3 | NA | CASSLGLASNEQFF | TGTGCCAGCAGCTTAGGCCTAGCTAGCAATGAGCAGTTCTTC
NA | TRBJ2-7 | TRBV6-5 | NA | CASRSGRSYEQYF | TGTGCCAGCAGATCTGGGAGGTCCTACGAGCAGTACTTC
TRBD1 | TRBJ2-2 | TRBV2 | once | CASSEGWTGNTGELFF | TGTGCCAGCAGTGAGGGTTGGACAGGGAACACCGGGGAGCTGTTTTTT
NA | TRBJ1-2 | TRBV11-2 | few | CASSLAFRIREGYGYTF | TGTGCCAGCAGCTTAGCCTTTCGAATCAGGGAGGGCTATGGCTACACCTTC
NA | TRBJ1-4 | TRBV3-1/TRBV3-2 | NA | CASSQMTDPALEFKLFF | TGTGCCAGCAGCCAGATGACAGACCCTGCTTTGGAGTTTAAACTGTTTTTT
NA | TRBJ2-2 | TRBV3-1/TRBV3-2 | once | CASSQGLGGRGTGELFF | TGTGCCAGCAGCCAAGGATTAGGAGGGCGCGGCACCGGGGAGCTGTTTTTT
TRBD2 | TRBJ2-3 | TRBV30 | NA | CAWTRTSGGDTQYF | TGTGCCTGGACCAGGACTAGCGGGGGAGATACGCAGTATTTT
TRBD1 | TRBJ1-4 | TRBV3-1/TRBV3-2 | NA | CASSQQGVGEKLFF | TGTGCCAGCAGCCAGCAGGGGGTAGGTGAAAAACTGTTTTTT
TRBD2 | TRBJ2-7 | TRBV5-1 | NA | CASSTRTSGSFHEQYF | TGCGCCAGCAGCACCAGGACTAGCGGGAGTTTCCACGAGCAGTACTTC
TRBD2 | TRBJ2-3 | TRBV5-1 | NA | CASSLWTSGSTDTQYF | TGCGCCAGCAGCCTTTGGACTAGCGGGAGCACAGATACGCAGTATTTT
NA | TRBJ2-1 | TRBV4-2 | NA | CASSQGGPGKNEQFF | TGTGCCAGCAGCCAGGGTGGTCCAGGGAAGAATGAGCAGTTCTTC
NA | TRBJ1-2 | TRBV19 | NA | CASSILTGEVYTF | TGTGCCAGTAGTATCCTGACAGGAGAGGTCTACACCTTC
NA | TRBJ1-1 | TRBV14 | NA | CASSQTQVNTEAFF | TGTGCCAGCAGCCAGACGCAGGTGAACACTGAAGCTTTCTTT
NA | TRBJ2-3 | TRBV2 | NA | CASRLPSTDTQYF | TGTGCCAGCAGACTCCCTAGCACAGATACGCAGTATTTT
NA | TRBJ1-4 | TRBV21-1 | NA | CASSKAADRGREKLFF | TGTGCCAGCAGCAAAGCGGCGGACAGGGGGCGCGAAAAACTGTTTTTT
NA | TRBJ1-6 | TRBV21-1 | NA | CASTPKNPAGTSHSPLHF | TGTGCCAGCACCCCGAAGAACCCCGCCGGGACTTCCCATTCACCCCTCCACTTT
NA | TRBJ1-5 | TRBV6-7 | NA | CASTLVRGAEGNQPQHF | TGTGCCAGCACCCTTGTAAGGGGCGCAGAGGGCAATCAGCCCCAGCATTTT
NA | TRBJ1-2 | TRBV9 | once | CASSSRDKGETNYGYTF | TGTGCCAGCAGCTCCCGGGACAAGGGGGAGACTAACTATGGCTACACCTTC
TRBD2 | TRBJ2-1 | TRBV6-1 | few | CASSEWVSGGAGGEQFF | TGTGCCAGCAGTGAATGGGTTAGCGGGGGGGCAGGAGGTGAGCAGTTCTTC
NA | TRBJ2-5 | TRBV5-4 | once | CASSPDVGRETQYF | TGTGCCAGCAGCCCGGATGTTGGCAGGGAGACCCAGTACTTC
TRBD1 | TRBJ2-1 | TRBV6-5 | NA | CASSRQGGEQFF | TGTGCCAGCAGTAGACAGGGTGGGGAGCAGTTCTTC
NA | TRBJ2-1 | TRBV5-1 | NA | CASGLGDEQFF | TGCGCCAGCGGGCTCGGGGATGAGCAGTTCTTC
NA | TRBJ2-2 | TRBV9 | NA | CASSPLTSRTGINTGELFF | TGTGCCAGCAGCCCGTTGACCTCCAGGACGGGAATTAACACCGGGGAGCTGTTTTTT
NA | TRBJ2-1 | TRBV10-1 | NA | CASSESFSAGRDEQFF | TGCGCCAGCAGTGAGTCGTTTTCGGCAGGGCGTGATGAGCAGTTCTTC
NA | TRBJ2-5 | TRBV30 | NA | CAWTTTGTQYF | TGTGCCTGGACCACCACGGGGACCCAGTACTTC
TRBD2 | TRBJ2-7 | TRBV6-5 | NA | CASTKEAGAYEQYF | TGTGCCAGCACTAAGGAGGCGGGAGCGTACGAGCAGTACTTC
TRBD1 | TRBJ1-2 | TRBV28 | NA | CASSPLGGGGYTF | TGTGCCAGCAGTCCCTTAGGGGGCGGAGGCTACACCTTC
NA | TRBJ2-1 | TRBV11-2 | NA | CASSLSGGLGNNEQFF | TGTGCCAGCAGCTTGTCTGGGGGGTTAGGAAACAATGAGCAGTTCTTC
TRBD2 | TRBJ2-1 | TRBV5-1 | NA | CASSLGLAGTKGNEQFF | TGCGCCAGCAGCTTGGGACTAGCGGGCACAAAGGGGAATGAGCAGTTCTTC
NA | TRBJ1-5 | TRBV15 | few | CATSRGVVNSNQPQHF | TGTGCCACCAGCAGAGGCGTCGTTAATAGCAATCAGCCCCAGCATTTT
NA | TRBJ1-4 | TRBV30 | NA | CAWSEMGLPNTGKLFF | TGTGCCTGGAGTGAGATGGGACTCCCCAATACAGGAAAACTGTTTTTT
NA | TRBJ2-2 | TRBV28 | NA | CASREDRLTGELFF | TGTGCCAGTCGTGAGGACAGACTCACCGGGGAGCTGTTTTTT
TRBD1 | TRBJ2-2 | TRBV9 | NA | CASSQSGTGSRTGELFF | TGTGCCAGCAGCCAATCCGGGACAGGGAGCCGCACCGGGGAGCTGTTTTTT
TRBD1 | TRBJ1-2 | TRBV3-1/TRBV3-2 | once | CASSLSRGRRYGYTF | TGTGCCAGCAGCCTTTCCAGGGGGCGCCGATATGGCTACACCTTC
TRBD1 | TRBJ1-5 | TRBV19 | NA | CASSMLFFEGQVDQPQHF | TGTGCCAGTAGTATGTTGTTCTTTGAGGGACAGGTGGATCAGCCCCAGCATTTT
TRBD1 | TRBJ1-5 | TRBV10-2 | NA | CASSVGRGLNNQPQHF | TGCGCCAGCAGTGTGGGTAGGGGGCTAAACAATCAGCCCCAGCATTTT
NA | TRBJ2-4 | TRBV6-1 | NA | CASSESWRGARNIQYF | TGTGCCAGCAGTGAAAGTTGGAGGGGAGCCAGAAACATTCAGTACTTC
NA | TRBJ1-5 | TRBV6-1 | NA | CASLVGGSSNQPQHF | TGTGCCAGCCTCGTCGGGGGGTCTAGCAATCAGCCCCAGCATTTT
NA | TRBJ1-6 | TRBV5-3 | NA | CAKSPRGSSYNSPLHF | TGTGCCAAAAGCCCGAGGGGGAGCTCCTATAATTCACCCCTCCACTTT